Each of the 2 T cell receptor beta chains below was sequenced from the same sample in a study of T cell responses to AZD1222 COVID-19 vaccine. TCRdb keeps only in-frame clones here, not all; method: immunoSEQ multiplex PCR. This sample has 100,000 to 150,000 clones, with more than 70% found just once. Specimen: peripheral blood, collected 28 days after the second AZD1222 dose. Every receptor here comes from an adult who received the AZD1222 COVID-19 vaccine.

This sequence joins TRBV19 and TRBJ1-5; the D gene is possibly TRBD1 (6 bases). The CDR3 runs to 16 residues. Between the trimmed V and J ends, which lost 3 bases and 7 bases, there was a span of 19 bases. In germline, CDR1 is LNHDA, CDR2 SQIVND (reference sequence). The chain's CDR3 is CASSMERTTGGQPQHF. CDR3 bases: TGTGCCAGTAGTATGGAAAGGACTACGGGGGGCCAGCCCCAGCATTTT. Variable domain in full (rest from reference TRBV19 and TRBJ1-5): DGGITQSPKYLFRKEGQNVTLSCEQNLNHDAMYWYRQDPGQGLRLIYYSQIVNDFQKGDIAEGYSVSREKKESFPLTVTSAQKNPTAFYLCASSMERTTGGQPQHFGDGTRLSIL.

This clone has only a few counts. V gene TRBV5-6 combines with J gene TRBJ2-2, with 9 bases matching TRBD1. The CDR3 has 15 residues. The J segment lost 4 bases and the V segment lost 0 bases, leaving 1 base of the junction unmatched. CDR1 is SGHDT, CDR2 YYEEEE, per germline. This CDR3 reads CASSLDRGLTGELFF. The CDR3 coding sequence is TGTGCCAGCAGCTTGGACAGGGGGCTCACCGGGGAGCTGTTTTTT.